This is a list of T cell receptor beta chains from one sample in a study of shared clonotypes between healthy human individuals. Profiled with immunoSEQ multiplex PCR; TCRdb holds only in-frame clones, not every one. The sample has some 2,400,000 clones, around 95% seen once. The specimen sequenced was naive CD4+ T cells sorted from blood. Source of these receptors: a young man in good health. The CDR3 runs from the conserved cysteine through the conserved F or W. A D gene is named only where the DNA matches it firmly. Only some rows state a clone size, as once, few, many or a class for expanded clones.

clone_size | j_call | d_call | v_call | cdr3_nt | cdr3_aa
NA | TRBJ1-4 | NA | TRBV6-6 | TGTGCCAGCAGTCAATTGCCTAATGAAAAACTGTTTTTT | CASSQLPNEKLFF
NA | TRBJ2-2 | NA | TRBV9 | TGTGCCAGCAGCTCGGTGGCGCCCACCGGGGAGCTGTTTTTT | CASSSVAPTGELFF
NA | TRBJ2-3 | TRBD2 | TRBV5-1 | TGCGCCAGCAGCGCAACTAGCGGGAGTGTCCGGGGTACGCAGTATTTT | CASSATSGSVRGTQYF
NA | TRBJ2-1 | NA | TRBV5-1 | TGCGCCAGCAGCTTGGGGCACAATGAGCAGTTCTTC | CASSLGHNEQFF
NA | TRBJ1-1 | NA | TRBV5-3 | TGTGCCAGAAGCAGATATACCATGAACACTGAAGCTTTCTTT | CARSRYTMNTEAFF
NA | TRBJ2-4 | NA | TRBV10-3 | TGTGCCATCAGTGAGTCTGTCGCAGCCAAAAACATTCAGTACTTC | CAISESVAAKNIQYF
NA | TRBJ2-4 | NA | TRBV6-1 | TGTGCCAGCAATGAGGATCTTTCGCAAAACATTCAGTACTTC | CASNEDLSQNIQYF
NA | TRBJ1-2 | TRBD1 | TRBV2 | TGTGCCAGCAGCTTGACAGGGGGGAGCTATGGCTACACCTTC | CASSLTGGSYGYTF
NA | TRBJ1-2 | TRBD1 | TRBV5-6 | TGTGCCAGCAGCTCCCGGGACAGGGTTCGTTATGGCTACACCTTC | CASSSRDRVRYGYTF
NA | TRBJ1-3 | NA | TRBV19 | TGTGCCAGTATTACAGGAAACTCTGGAAACACCATATATTTT | CASITGNSGNTIYF
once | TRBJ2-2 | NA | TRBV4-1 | TGCGCCAGCAGCCATGGGCGAGTGAACACCGGGGAGCTGTTTTTT | CASSHGRVNTGELFF
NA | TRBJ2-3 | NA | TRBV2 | TGTGCCAGTACAATCGGCACAGATACGCAGTATTTT | CASTIGTDTQYF
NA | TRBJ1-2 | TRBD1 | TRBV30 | TGTGCCTGGAGTCCCGGGACAGGGACCTATGGCTACACCTTC | CAWSPGTGTYGYTF
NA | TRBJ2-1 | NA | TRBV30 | TGTGCCTGGAGCGGGGGGCACGACAATGAGCAGTTCTTC | CAWSGGHDNEQFF
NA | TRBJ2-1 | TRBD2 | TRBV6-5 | TGTGCCAGCCGAACGGGGGGGTACGGCAATGAGCAGTTCTTC | CASRTGGYGNEQFF
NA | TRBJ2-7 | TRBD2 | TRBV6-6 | TGTGCCAGCAGTAACTCGCGGGGGGTCCCCAACGAGCAGTACTTC | CASSNSRGVPNEQYF
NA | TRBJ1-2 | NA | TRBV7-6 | TGTGCCAGCAGCTCGCGCGCGGCAGGGTCATATGGCTACACCTTC | CASSSRAAGSYGYTF
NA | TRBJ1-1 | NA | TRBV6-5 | TGTGCCAGCAGTATGGGCACCAGTGAAGCTTTCTTT | CASSMGTSEAFF
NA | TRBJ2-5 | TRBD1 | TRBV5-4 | TGTGCCAGCACCGGGACAGGGGGCCGAGGGGAGACCCAGTACTTC | CASTGTGGRGETQYF
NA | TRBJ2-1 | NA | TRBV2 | TGTGCCAGCAGCGGTGGATCGGGGGTTGAGCAGTTCTTC | CASSGGSGVEQFF
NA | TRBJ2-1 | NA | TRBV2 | TGTGCCAGCAGTGAAGGCAGATACAATGAGCAGTTCTTC | CASSEGRYNEQFF
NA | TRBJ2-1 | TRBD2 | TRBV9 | TGTGCCAGCAGCGTAGAAGTTGGCGGGGGATACAATGAGCAGTTCTTC | CASSVEVGGGYNEQFF
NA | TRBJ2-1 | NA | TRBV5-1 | TGCGCCAGCAGCTTGGTCATGGGTGGTGAGCAGTTCTTC | CASSLVMGGEQFF